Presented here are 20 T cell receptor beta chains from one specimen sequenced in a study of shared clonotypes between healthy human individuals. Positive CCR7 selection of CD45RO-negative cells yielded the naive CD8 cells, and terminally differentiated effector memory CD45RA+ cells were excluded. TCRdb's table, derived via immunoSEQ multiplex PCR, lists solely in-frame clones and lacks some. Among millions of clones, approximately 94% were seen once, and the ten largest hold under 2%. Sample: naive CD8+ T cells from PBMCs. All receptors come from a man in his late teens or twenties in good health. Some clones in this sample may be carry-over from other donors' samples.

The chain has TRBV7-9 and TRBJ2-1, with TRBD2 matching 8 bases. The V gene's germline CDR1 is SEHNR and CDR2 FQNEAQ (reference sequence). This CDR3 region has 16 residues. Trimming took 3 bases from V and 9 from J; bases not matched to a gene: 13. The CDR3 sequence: CASSFIDSGSGSEQFF. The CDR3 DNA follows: TGTGCCAGCAGCTTTATCGACAGCGGGAGCGGGTCTGAGCAGTTCTTC. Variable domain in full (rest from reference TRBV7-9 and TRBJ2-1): DTGVSQNPRHKITKRGQNVTFRCDPISEHNRLYWYRQTLGQGPEFLTYFQNEAQLEKSRLLSDRFSAERPKGSFSTLEIQRTEQGDSAMYLCASSFIDSGSGSEQFFGPGTRLTVL.

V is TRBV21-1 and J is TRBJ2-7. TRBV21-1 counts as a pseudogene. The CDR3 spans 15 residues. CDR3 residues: CASSKTKHWGWEQYF. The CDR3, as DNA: TGTGCCAGCAGCAAGACAAAGCATTGGGGTTGGGAGCAGTACTTC.

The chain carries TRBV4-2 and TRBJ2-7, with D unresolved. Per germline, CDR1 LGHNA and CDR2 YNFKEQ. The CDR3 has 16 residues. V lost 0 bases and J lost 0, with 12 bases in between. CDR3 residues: CASSQEVYPSSYEQYF. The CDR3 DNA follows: TGTGCCAGCAGCCAAGAGGTCTATCCTTCCTCCTACGAGCAGTACTTC.

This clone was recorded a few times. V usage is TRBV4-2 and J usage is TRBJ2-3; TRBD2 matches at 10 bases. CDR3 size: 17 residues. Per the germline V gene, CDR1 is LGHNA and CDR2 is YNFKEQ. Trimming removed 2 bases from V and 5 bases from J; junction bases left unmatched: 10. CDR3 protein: CASSQRVLAGDVDTQYF. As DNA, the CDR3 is TGTGCCAGCAGCCAACGCGTGCTAGCGGGAGACGTAGATACGCAGTATTTT.

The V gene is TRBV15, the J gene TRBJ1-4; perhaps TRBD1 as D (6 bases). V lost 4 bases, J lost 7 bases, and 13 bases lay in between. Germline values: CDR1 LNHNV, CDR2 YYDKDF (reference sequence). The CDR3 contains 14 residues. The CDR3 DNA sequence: TGTGCCACCAGCATTGGGACACGAAGTGAAAAACTGTTTTTT. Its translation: CATSIGTRSEKLFF. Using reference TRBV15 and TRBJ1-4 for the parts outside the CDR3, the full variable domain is DAMVIQNPRYQVTQFGKPVTLSCSQTLNHNVMYWYQQKSSQAPKLLFHYYDKDFNNEADTPDNFQSRRPNTSFCFLDIRSPGLGDTAMYLCATSIGTRSEKLFFGSGTQLSVL.

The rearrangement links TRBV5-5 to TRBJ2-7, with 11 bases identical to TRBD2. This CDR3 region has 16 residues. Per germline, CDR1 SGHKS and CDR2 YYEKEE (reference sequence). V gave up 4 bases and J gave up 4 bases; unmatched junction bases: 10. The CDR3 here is CASSASRLAGPYEQYF. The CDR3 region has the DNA TGTGCCAGCAGCGCTTCTAGACTAGCGGGACCGTACGAGCAGTACTTC.

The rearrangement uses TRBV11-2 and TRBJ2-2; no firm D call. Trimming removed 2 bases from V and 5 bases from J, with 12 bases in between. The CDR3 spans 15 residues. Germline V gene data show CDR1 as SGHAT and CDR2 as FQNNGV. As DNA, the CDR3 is TGTGCCAGCAGCTTAATCCTAGGCTCTACCGGGGAGCTGTTTTTT. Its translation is CASSLILGSTGELFF.

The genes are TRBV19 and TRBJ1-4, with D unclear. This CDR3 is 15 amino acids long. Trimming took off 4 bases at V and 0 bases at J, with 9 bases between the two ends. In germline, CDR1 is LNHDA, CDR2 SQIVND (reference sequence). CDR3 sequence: CASSKSTATNEKLFF. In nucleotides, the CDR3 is TGTGCCAGTAGTAAGTCCACCGCAACTAATGAAAAACTGTTTTTT.

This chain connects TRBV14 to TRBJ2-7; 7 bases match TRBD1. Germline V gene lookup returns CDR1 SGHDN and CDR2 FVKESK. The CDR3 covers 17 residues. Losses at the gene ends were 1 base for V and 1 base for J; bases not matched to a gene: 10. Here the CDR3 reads CASSQGSLQGESYEQYF. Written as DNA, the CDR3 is TGTGCCAGCAGCCAAGGTTCCCTCCAGGGGGAGTCCTACGAGCAGTACTTC.

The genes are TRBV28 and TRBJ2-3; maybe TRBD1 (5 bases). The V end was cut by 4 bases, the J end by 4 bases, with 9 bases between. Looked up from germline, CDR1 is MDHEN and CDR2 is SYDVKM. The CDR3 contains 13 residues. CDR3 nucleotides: TGTGCCAGCAGTTCTCACAGGTCAGATACGCAGTATTTT. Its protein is CASSSHRSDTQYF.

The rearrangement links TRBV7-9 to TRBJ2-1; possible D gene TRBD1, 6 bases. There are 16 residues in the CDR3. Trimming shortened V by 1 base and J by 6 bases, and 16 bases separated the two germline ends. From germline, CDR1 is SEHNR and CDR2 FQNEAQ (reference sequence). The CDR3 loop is CASSLVGLGASNEQFF. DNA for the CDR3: TGTGCCAGCAGCTTAGTCGGTTTGGGGGCTAGCAATGAGCAGTTCTTC.

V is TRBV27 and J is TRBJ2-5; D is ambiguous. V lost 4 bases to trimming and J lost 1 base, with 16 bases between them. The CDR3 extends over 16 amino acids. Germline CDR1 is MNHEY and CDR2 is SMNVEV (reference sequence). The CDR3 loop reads CASSSLSPNPQETQYF. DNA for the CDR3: TGTGCCAGCAGTTCCCTCTCTCCCAACCCCCAAGAGACCCAGTACTTC.

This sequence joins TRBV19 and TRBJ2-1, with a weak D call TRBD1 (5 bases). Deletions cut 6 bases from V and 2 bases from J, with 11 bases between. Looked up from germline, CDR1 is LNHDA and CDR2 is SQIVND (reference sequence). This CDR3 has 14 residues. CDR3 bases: TGTGCCAGTAGGGCAGGGCCCCCCTACAATGAGCAGTTCTTC. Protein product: CASRAGPPYNEQFF.

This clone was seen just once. The CDR3 DNA reads as TGTGCCAGCATGTGGAACGAGCAGTACTTC. Its protein product is CASMWNEQYF. J is TRBJ2-7 and V is TRBV7-6; D unresolved. Trimming left V 7 bases short and J 5 bases short, with 6 bases between. The CDR3 is 10 amino acids. The germline V gene has CDR1 SGHVS and CDR2 FNYEAQ.

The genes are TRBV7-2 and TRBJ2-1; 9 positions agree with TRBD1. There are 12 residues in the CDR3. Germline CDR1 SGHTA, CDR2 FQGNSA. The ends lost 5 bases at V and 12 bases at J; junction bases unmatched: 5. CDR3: CASSEGDRAQFF. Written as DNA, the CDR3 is TGTGCCAGCAGCGAAGGGGACAGGGCGCAGTTCTTC.

The chain's CDR3 is CASTGTGGREQYF. Written as DNA, the CDR3 is TGTGCCAGCACCGGGACAGGGGGCAGGGAGCAGTACTTC. The V call is TRBV2, the J call TRBJ2-7; TRBD1 matches at 12 bases. Trimming at V came to 7 bases and at J to 7 bases, leaving 5 bases not matched to a gene. CDR3 length equals 13 residues. Germline CDR1 SNHLY, CDR2 FYNNEI.

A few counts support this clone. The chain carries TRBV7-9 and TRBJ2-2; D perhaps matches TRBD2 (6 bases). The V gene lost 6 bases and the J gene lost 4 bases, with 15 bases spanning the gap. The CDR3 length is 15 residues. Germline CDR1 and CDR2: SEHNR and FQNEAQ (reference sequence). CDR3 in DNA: TGTGCCAGCAGTACAAGCCGGCGGGGCACCGGGGAGCTGTTTTTT. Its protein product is CASSTSRRGTGELFF.

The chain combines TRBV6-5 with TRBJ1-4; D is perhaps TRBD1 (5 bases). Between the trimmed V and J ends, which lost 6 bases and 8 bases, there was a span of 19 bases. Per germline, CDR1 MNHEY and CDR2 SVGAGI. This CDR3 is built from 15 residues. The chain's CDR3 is CASSPNDSEGEKLFF. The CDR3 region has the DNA TGTGCCAGCAGCCCAAACGACAGCGAGGGCGAAAAACTGTTTTTT.

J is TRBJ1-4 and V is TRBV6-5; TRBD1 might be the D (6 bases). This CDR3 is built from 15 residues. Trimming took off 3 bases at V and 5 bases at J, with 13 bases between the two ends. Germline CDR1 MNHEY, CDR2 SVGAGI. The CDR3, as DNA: TGTGCCAGCAGTTATTTGGCAGGGGTAAATGAAAAACTGTTTTTT. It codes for CASSYLAGVNEKLFF.

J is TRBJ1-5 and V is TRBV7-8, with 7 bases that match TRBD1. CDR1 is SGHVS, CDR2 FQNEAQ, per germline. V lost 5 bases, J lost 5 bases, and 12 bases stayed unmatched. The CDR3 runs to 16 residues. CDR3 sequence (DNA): TGTGCCAGCAGCCCTAGGACAGGCAAGAGCTATCAGCCCCAGCATTTT. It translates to CASSPRTGKSYQPQHF.